This T cell receptor beta chain was identified in a study of blood T cell repertoires in COVID-19. Study-wide background: Sites across the United States, Italy and Spain contributed samples from acute and convalescent COVID-19. PBMCs, B-cell-depleted T cells, or T cells were the source of the cDNA or gDNA that made up the material.

CDR3 length: 15 amino acids. V was pared by 4 bases and J by 6 bases, with 12 bases of the junction left unmatched. Germline lookup yields CDR1 SGHRS and CDR2 YFSETQ. Source study methods: The assay estimated nucleated cells by amplifying reference gene primers. Clones were read by immunoSEQ multiplex PCR, and TCRdb kept only the in-frame ones, dropping some. V, J and clone size are those of that table, while D and trimming were read from the DNA. This repertoire shows approximately 210,000 clones, 83% found once; its top ten account for 7.5% to 9%. The receptor was isolated from a woman aged 50 to 65 with acute or convalescent COVID-19. What was sequenced was peripheral blood. The chain is built from TRBV5-1 and TRBJ2-7, with TRBD1 matching over 8 bases. The CDR3 protein is CASSARTGRRGEQYF. As DNA, the CDR3 is TGCGCCAGCAGCGCAAGGACAGGGCGGCGGGGCGAGCAGTACTTC.